This TCR beta chain was documented in a study of cytomegalovirus exposure and HLA in healthy donors. The study, taken as a whole, reports: Cytomegalovirus-associated status was assigned to fewer than 200 TCR beta chains. Some highly shared sequence variants likely arose as a pipeline artifact. Most observed TCR sequences were rare, whereas some public TCRs were detected in many donors.

A note on this clone: The antigen remains unidentified.

The V gene end was trimmed by 5 bases and the J gene end by 7 bases; junction bases not matched to a gene: 17. Germline V lookup: CDR1 MNHEY, CDR2 SMNVEV (reference sequence). The CDR3 covers 17 residues. Amplification used 60 Vbeta primers and 13 Jbeta primers. The repertoire was sequenced with immunoSEQ multiplex PCR; TCRdb's copy has only in-frame clones and lacks some. The sample's table shows almost 35,000 clones. The chain carries TRBV27 and TRBJ1-5; TRBD1 agrees at 7 bases. Sequenced input: PBMCs. This TCR came from a woman between 35 and 50 years old in good health and CMV-seropositive. The CDR3 is CASSPINVVGGRQPQHF. CDR3 nucleotide sequence: TGTGCCAGCAGTCCTATCAACGTAGTAGGGGGCCGGCAGCCCCAGCATTTT.